This entry concerns a single T cell receptor beta chain. The target of this receptor is not known. Base qualities were left out, and no much larger clone turns up one base away. The library was produced with the immunoSEQ multiplex PCR assay. The study's processing was this. A statistical classification framework was built to diagnose cytomegalovirus status from the catalog of TCR beta chain sequences. TCRdb retrieved this table from immuneACCESS and kept in-frame rearrangements only. Not all clones are present; in checked studies, unresolved V genes account for under half, and no reason is known for the remainder. V and J calls and clone size are copied from that table; D and trimming were computed from the DNA. For this sample there are 150,000 to 200,000 clones; around four fifths appear just once. The leading ten clones occupy about 2.1% of the sample. The entry originates in a study of cytomegalovirus exposure and HLA in healthy donors (dated by TCRdb to 2017 to 2019). At the level of the whole study: According to a later analysis, the 100 to 150 validation repertoires were produced on the same platform as the approximately 610 repertoires of the first cohort. A separate validation cohort of about 110 different subjects was used in addition to the roughly 670-subject first cohort. The study aimed to test whether signatures of past pathogen exposure could be identified by cataloging public T cell receptors. To predict cytomegalovirus infection status, the study combined high-throughput TCR immunosequencing, statistical association of individual TCRs with disease status, and machine learning.

Separate from the roughly 650-subject first cohort, the validation cohort of over 90 subjects was the group to which the donors belonged. General findings and caveats noted by the study authors: A few of the identified cytomegalovirus-associated TCR beta chains were confirmed in vitro to be specific for cytomegalovirus antigens. The validation cohort had no HLA typing available for a later analysis, so co-occurrence within that cohort was assessed over all 130 or so repertoires. Most TCR sequences were observed very rarely across donors, whereas some public TCRs were present in many individuals. The authors suggested that the approach could potentially be generalized to other disease states and immunological phenotypes. In the study, 150 to 200 TCR beta chains were listed as associated with cytomegalovirus. Subsequent analysis determined that TCRs grouped into clusters in the first cohort also showed a tendency toward co-occurrence across the 120 validation repertoires, and 94% of cluster scores exceeded 0. Cytomegalovirus status was reported to be diagnosed by the classifier with high specificity and sensitivity in both the original and validation cohorts.

For CDR1 and CDR2, the germline V gene lists SGHRS and YFSETQ. Trimming takes 2 bases off V and 3 bases off J; junction bases not matched to a gene: 5. The CDR3 starts with the cysteine, ends with the phenylalanine, and has 15 residues. Only the CDR3 portion is preserved as DNA: 45 bases, with reading frame beginning at the first base. Sequenced material: PBMCs. The clonotype comes from a young man in good health and CMV-seropositive. The V gene is TRBV5-1 and the J gene is TRBJ2-3, with 8 central nucleotides matching TRBD2. The DNA sequence is TGCGCCAGCAGCTTCGCCAGCGGGGGAACAGATACGCAGTATTTT. The encoded protein is CASSFASGGTDTQYF.